The entry below describes one T cell receptor beta chain. Its specificity is not known. This sample stems from a study of T cell responses to AZD1222 COVID-19 vaccine. Overall study results and limits: The donor group comprised mostly white British people and more females; the analysis possibly underestimated clonal diversity.

TCRdb keeps only in-frame clones here, not all; method: immunoSEQ multiplex PCR. Of fewer than 120,000 clones in the sample, roughly nine tenths are singletons; the top ten hold around 3.3%. The germline gives CDR1 MDHEN, CDR2 SYDVKM. Deletions cut 8 bases from V and 3 bases from J, with 14 bases between. This CDR3 comprises 13 residues. The receptor comes from an adult in good health. The V call is TRBV28, the J call TRBJ2-7; maybe TRBD1 (5 bases). Sequenced material: peripheral blood, taken on day 0 of AZD1222 vaccination. CDR3 in amino acids: CASAKGVIYEQYF. The CDR3 region has the DNA TGTGCCAGCGCGAAAGGGGTTATCTACGAGCAGTACTTC.